One sample yielded the 5 T cell receptor beta chains listed below, sequenced in a study of cytomegalovirus exposure and HLA in healthy donors (dated by TCRdb to about 2017). The library was generated by the immunoSEQ multiplex PCR assay. A mixture of 60 forward primers for TCR Vbeta segments and 13 reverse primers for TCR Jbeta segments was used in the multiplex PCR. TCRdb took this table from immuneACCESS and kept in-frame rearrangements with V and J called. Such tables lack part of the clones; where checked against another copy, unresolved V genes explain under half of the gap, and the rest is unexplained. This sample is represented by roughly 80,000 clones; about 79% of them were singletons. The top ten clonotypes cover 7% to 8.5% of the sample. Sequenced: PBMCs. The receptor source for this set is a woman in her 40s in good health and CMV-seronegative.

The chain recombines TRBV30 with TRBJ1-2; TRBD1 matches at 8 bases. CDR1 and CDR2 (germline): GTSNPN, SVGIG (reference sequence). V gave up 0 bases and J gave up 4 bases; unmatched junction bases: 7. The CDR3 totals 15 residues. For the CDR3, the DNA is TGTGCCTGGAGTGTAGGGGAACAGGGGGGCTATGGCTACACCTTC. Amino acids: CAWSVGEQGGYGYTF. Supplemented by reference TRBV30 and TRBJ1-2, the full variable domain reads SQTIHQWPATLVQPVGSPLSLECTVEGTSNPNLYWYRQAAGRGLQLLFYSVGIGQISSEVPQNLSASRPQDRQFILSSKKLLLSDSGFYLCAWSVGEQGGYGYTFGSGTRLTVV.

CDR3 protein: CASSEAGGPFYEQYF. DNA of the CDR3: TGTGCCAGCAGCGAGGCGGGAGGCCCGTTCTACGAGCAGTACTTC. This chain joins TRBV9 and TRBJ2-7; 8 bases fit TRBD2. V lost 3 bases and J lost 3; bases outside the gene matches: 8. This CDR3 is built from 15 residues. Per the germline V gene, CDR1 is SGDLS and CDR2 is YYNGEE.

This clone appeared a few times. This chain's CDR3 is CASSQESQPDYNEQFF. CDR3 bases: TGCGCCAGCAGCCAAGAATCACAGCCGGATTACAATGAGCAGTTCTTC. The V and J genes are TRBV4-3 and TRBJ2-1; no definite D call. CDR3 length equals 16 residues. Trimming shortened V by 0 bases and J by 4 bases, and 13 bases separated the two germline ends. Germline V lookup: CDR1 LGHNA, CDR2 YSLEER.

The gene calls are TRBV7-9 and TRBJ2-7; D gene uncertain. The CDR3 contains 12 residues. V gave up 0 bases and J gave up 9 bases, with 9 bases separating them. CDR1 is SEHNR and CDR2 is FQNEAQ in the germline V gene (reference sequence). The CDR3 bases are TGTGCCAGCAGCTTAGCAGTTTCAGTGCAGTACTTC. It translates to CASSLAVSVQYF.

The genes are TRBV28 and TRBJ1-5; TRBD1 matches at 7 bases. Germline V lookup: CDR1 MDHEN, CDR2 SYDVKM. The CDR3 extends over 12 amino acids. V shed 7 bases, J shed 7 bases, and the junction held 4 bases outside the gene matches. CDR3 nucleotides: TGTGCCAGCAAAGGGGGCGCGCAGCCCCAGCATTTT. The encoded protein is CASKGGAQPQHF.